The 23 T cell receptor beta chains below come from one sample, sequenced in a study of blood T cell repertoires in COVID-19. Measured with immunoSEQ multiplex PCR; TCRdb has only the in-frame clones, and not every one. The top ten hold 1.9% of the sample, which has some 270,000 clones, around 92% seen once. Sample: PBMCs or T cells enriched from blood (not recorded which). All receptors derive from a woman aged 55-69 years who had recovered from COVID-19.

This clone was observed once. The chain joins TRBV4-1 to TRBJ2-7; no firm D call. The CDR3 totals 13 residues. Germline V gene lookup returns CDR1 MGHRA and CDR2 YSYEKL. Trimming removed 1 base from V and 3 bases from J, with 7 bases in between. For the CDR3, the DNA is TGCGCCAGCAGCCAAGTCGAACTCTACGAGCAGTACTTC. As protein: CASSQVELYEQYF.

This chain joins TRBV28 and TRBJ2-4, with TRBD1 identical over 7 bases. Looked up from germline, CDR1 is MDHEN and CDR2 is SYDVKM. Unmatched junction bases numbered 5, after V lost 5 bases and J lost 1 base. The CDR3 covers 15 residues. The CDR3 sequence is CASSRQGIAKNIQYF. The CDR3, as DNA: TGTGCCAGCAGTAGACAGGGCATTGCCAAAAACATTCAGTACTTC.

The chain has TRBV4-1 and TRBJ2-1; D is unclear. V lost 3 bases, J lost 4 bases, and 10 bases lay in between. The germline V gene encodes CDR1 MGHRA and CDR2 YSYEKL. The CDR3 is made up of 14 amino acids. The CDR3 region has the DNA TGCGCCAGCAGCCAGCCGGGTTCATACAATGAGCAGTTCTTC. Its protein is CASSQPGSYNEQFF.

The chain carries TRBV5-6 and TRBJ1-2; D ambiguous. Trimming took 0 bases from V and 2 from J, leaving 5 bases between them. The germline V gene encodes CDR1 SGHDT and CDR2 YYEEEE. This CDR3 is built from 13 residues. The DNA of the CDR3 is TGTGCCAGCAGCTTGGCCGGGAACTATGGCTACACCTTC. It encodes CASSLAGNYGYTF.

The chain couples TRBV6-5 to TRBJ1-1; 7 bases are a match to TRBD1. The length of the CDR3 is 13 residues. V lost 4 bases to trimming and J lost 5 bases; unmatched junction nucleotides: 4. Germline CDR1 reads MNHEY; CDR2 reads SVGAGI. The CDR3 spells CASSLTGRTEAFF. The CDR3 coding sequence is TGTGCCAGCAGTTTGACAGGGAGGACTGAAGCTTTCTTT.

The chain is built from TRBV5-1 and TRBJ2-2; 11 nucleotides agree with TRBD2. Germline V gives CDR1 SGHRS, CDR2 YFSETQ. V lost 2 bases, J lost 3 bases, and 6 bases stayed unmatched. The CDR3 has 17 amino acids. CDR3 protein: CASSLPIAGGYTGELFF. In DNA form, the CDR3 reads TGCGCCAGCAGCTTACCAATAGCGGGAGGGTACACCGGGGAGCTGTTTTTT.

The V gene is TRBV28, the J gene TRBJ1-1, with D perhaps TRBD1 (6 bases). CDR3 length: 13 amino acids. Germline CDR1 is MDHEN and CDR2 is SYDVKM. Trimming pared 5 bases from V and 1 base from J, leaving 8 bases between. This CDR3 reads CASSRGANTEAFF. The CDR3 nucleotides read TGTGCCAGCAGTCGGGGGGCGAACACTGAAGCTTTCTTT.

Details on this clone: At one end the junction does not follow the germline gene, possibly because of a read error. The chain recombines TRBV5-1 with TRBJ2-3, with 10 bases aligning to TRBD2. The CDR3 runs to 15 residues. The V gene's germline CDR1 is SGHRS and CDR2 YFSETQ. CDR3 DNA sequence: TGCGCCAGCAGCCTCAACCCTTTGCCAGCGGGAGGGGTAGATTTT. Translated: CASSLNPLPAGGVDF.

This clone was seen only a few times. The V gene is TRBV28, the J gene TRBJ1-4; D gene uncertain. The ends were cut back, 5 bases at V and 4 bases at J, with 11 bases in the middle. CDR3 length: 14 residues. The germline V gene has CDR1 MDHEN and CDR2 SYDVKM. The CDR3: CASSLYRHNEKLFF. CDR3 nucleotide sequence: TGTGCCAGCAGTCTTTACAGACATAATGAAAAACTGTTTTTT. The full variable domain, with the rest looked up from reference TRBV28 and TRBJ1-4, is DVKVTQSSRYLVKRTGEKVFLECVQDMDHENMFWYRQDPGLGLRLIYFSYDVKMKEKGDIPEGYSVSREKKERFSLILESASTNQTSMYLCASSLYRHNEKLFFGSGTQLSVL.

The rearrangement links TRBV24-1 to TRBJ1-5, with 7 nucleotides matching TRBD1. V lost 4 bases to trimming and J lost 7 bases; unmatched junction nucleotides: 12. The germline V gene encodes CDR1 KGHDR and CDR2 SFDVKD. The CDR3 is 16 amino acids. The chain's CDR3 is CATSETPPGGRQPQHF. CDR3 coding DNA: TGTGCCACCAGTGAGACCCCCCCAGGGGGACGCCAGCCCCAGCATTTT.

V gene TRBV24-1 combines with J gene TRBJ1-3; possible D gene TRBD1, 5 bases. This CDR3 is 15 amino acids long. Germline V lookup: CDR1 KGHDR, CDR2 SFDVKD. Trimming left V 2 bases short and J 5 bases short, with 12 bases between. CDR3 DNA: TGTGCCACCAGTGATTCCGCCGGGGGGAGAAACACCATATATTTT. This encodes CATSDSAGGRNTIYF.

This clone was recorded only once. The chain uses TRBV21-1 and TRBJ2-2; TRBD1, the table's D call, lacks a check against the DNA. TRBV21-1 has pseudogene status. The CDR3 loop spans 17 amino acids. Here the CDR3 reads CASPQMTNATNTGELFF. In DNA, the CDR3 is TGTGCCAGCCCCCAAATGACAAACGCCACGAACACCGGGGAGCTGTTTTTT.

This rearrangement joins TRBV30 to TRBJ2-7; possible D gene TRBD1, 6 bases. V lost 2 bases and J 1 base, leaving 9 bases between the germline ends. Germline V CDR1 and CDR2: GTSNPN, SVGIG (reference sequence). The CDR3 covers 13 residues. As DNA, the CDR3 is TGTGCCTGGAGTAAGGACAGTTCCTACGAGCAGTACTTC. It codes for CAWSKDSSYEQYF.

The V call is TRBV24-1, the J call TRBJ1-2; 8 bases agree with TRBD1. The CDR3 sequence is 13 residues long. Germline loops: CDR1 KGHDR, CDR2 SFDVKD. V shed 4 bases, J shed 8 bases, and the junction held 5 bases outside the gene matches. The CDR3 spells CATSDRDRNGYTF. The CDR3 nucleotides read TGTGCCACCAGTGACCGGGACAGGAACGGCTACACCTTC.

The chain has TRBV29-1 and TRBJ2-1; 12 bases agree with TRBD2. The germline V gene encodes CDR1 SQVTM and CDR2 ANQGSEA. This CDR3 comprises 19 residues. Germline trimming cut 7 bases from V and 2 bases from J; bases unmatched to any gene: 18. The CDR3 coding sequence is TGCAGCGATTCACCCGGGTGGACTAGCGGGACTATCCCCTACAATGAGCAGTTCTTC. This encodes CSDSPGWTSGTIPYNEQFF.

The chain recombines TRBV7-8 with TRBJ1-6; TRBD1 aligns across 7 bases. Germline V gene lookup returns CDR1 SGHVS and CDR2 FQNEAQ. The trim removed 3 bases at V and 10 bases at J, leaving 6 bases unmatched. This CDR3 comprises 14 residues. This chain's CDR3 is CASSFAGGYSPLHF. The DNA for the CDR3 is TGTGCCAGCAGCTTTGCAGGGGGTTACTCACCCCTCCACTTT.

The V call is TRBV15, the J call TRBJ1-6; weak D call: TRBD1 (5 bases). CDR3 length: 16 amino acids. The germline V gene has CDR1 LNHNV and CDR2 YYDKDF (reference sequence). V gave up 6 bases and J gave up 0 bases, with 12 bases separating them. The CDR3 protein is CATRRGGSSYNSPLHF. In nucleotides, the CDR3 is TGTGCCACCAGGCGGGGGGGGAGCTCCTATAATTCACCCCTCCACTTT.

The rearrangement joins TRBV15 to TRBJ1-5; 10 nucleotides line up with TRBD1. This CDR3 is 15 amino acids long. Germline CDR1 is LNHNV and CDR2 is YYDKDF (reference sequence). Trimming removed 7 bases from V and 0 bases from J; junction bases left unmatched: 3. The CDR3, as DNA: TGTGCCACCAAGGGACAGGGGAATAGCAATCAGCCCCAGCATTTT. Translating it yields CATKGQGNSNQPQHF.

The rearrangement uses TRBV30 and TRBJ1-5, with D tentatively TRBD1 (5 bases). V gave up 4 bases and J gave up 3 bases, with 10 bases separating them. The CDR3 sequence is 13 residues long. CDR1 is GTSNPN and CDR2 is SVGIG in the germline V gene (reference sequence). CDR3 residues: CAWNGGTNQPQHF. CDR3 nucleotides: TGTGCCTGGAATGGGGGGACCAATCAGCCCCAGCATTTT.

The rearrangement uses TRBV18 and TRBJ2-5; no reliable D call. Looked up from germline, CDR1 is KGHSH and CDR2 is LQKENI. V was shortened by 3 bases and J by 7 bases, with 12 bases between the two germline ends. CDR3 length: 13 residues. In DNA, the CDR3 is TGTGCCAGCTCACCTACGGAGCGAGTGACCCAGTACTTC. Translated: CASSPTERVTQYF.

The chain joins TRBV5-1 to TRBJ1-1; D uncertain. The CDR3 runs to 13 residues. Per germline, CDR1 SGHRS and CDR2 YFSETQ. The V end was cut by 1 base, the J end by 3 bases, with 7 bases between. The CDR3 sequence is CASSLKQDTEAFF. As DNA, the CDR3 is TGCGCCAGCAGCTTGAAGCAGGACACTGAAGCTTTCTTT.

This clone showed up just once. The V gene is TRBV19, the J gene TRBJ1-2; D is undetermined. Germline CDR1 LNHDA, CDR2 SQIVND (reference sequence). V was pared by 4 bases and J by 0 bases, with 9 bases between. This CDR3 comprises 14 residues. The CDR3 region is CASSTQWPNYGYTF. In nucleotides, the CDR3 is TGTGCCAGTAGTACACAATGGCCTAACTATGGCTACACCTTC.

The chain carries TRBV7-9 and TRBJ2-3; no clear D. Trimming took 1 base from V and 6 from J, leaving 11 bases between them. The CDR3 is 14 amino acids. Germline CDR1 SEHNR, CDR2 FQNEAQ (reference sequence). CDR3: CASSLVTRTDTQYF. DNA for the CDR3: TGTGCCAGCAGCTTAGTAACCAGAACGGATACGCAGTATTTT.